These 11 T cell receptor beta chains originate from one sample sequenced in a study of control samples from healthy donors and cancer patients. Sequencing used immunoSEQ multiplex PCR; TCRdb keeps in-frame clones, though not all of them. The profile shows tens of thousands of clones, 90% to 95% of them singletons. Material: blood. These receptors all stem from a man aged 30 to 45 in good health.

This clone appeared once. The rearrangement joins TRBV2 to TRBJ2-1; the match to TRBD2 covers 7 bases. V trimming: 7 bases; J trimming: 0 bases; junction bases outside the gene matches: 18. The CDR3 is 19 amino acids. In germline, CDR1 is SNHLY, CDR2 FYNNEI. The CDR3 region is CASTGDTSATQSSYNEQFF. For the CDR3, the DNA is TGTGCCAGCACCGGAGATACTAGCGCGACCCAAAGCTCCTACAATGAGCAGTTCTTC. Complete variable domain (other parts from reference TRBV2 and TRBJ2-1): EPEVTQTPSHQVTQMGQEVILRCVPISNHLYFYWYRQILGQKVEFLVSFYNNEISEKSEIFDDQFSVERPDGSNFTLKIRSTKLEDSAMYFCASTGDTSATQSSYNEQFFGPGTRLTVL.

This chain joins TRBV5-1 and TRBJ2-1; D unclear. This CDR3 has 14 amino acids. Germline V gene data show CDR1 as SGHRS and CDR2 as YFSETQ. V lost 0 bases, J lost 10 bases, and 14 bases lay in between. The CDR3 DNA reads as TGCGCCAGCAGCTTGGAATCGGTCTCGACAGAGCAGTTCTTC. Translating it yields CASSLESVSTEQFF.

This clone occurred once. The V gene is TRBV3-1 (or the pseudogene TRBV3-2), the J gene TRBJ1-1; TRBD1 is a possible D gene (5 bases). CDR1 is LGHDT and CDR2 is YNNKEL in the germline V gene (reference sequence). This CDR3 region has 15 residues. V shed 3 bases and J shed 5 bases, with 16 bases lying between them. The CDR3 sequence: CASSHLPGGGTEAFF. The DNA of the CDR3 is TGTGCCAGCAGCCACCTTCCCGGGGGTGGAACTGAAGCTTTCTTT.

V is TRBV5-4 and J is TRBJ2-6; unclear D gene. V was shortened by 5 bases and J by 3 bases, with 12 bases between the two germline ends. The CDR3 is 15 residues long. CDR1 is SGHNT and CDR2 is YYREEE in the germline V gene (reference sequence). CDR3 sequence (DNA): TGTGCCAGCAGGGCGACGGTGGATGGGGCCAACGTCCTGACTTTC. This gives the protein CASRATVDGANVLTF.

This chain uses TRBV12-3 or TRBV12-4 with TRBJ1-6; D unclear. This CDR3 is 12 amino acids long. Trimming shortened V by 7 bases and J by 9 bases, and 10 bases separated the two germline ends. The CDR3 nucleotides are TGTGCCAGCACATACGAGGGTTCACCCCTCCACTTT. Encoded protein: CASTYEGSPLHF.

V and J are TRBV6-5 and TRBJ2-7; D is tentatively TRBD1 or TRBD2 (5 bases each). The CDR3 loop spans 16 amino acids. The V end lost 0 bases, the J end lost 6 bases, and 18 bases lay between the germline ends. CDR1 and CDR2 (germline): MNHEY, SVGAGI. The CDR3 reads CASSYSAKGSPLEQYF. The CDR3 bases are TGTGCCAGCAGTTACTCGGCGAAGGGGAGTCCTCTCGAGCAGTACTTC.

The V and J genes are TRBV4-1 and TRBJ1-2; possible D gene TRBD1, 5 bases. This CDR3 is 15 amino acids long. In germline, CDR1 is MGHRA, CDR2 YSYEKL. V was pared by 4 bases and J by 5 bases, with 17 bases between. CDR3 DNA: TGCGCCAGCAGCCCGGGGAGTCCGGGGCTGTATGGCTACACCTTC. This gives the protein CASSPGSPGLYGYTF.

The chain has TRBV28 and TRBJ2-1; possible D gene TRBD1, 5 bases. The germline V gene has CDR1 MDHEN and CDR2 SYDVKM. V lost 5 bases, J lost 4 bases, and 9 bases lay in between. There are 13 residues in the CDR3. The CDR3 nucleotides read TGTGCCAGCAGTCAAGGGGCTTACAATGAGCAGTTCTTC. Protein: CASSQGAYNEQFF.

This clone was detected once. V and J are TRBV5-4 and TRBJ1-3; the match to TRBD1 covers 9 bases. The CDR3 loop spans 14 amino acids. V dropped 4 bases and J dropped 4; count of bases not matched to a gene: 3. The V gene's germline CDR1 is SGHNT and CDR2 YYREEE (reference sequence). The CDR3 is CASSPDRGGNTIYF. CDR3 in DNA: TGTGCCAGCAGCCCGGACAGGGGAGGAAACACCATATATTTT.

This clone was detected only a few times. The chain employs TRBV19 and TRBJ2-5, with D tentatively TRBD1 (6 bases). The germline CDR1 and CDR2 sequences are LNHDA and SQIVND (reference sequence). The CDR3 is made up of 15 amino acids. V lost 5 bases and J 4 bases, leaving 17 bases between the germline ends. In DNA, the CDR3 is TGTGCCAGTAGTTGGACCAGGGGAATGGGAGAGACCCAGTACTTC. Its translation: CASSWTRGMGETQYF.

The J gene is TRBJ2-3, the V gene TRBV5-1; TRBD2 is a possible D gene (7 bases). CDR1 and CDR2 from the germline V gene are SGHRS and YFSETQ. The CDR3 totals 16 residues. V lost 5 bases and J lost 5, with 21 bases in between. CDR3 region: CASSLTGRGVGDTQYF. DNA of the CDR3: TGCGCCAGCAGTCTTACAGGGAGGGGAGTCGGAGATACGCAGTATTTT.